Each of the 26 T cell receptor beta chains below was sequenced from the same sample in a study of early T cells in non-severe SARS-CoV-2 infection. In TCRdb, the 5' RACE reads were re-called with MiXCR into one record per CDR3 protein. The sample has 56,000 or so distinct CDR3 sequences, over 12% seen once. The sample in question was whole blood, obtained at baseline. All receptors derive from an adult who was a healthcare worker with PCR-confirmed SARS-CoV-2 infection or an uninfected control (not recorded which).

This clonotype came up a few times. This chain connects TRBV5-6 to TRBJ2-7; TRBD1 agrees at 7 bases. The CDR3 extends over 15 amino acids. The ends lost 2 bases at V and 3 bases at J; junction bases unmatched: 8. In germline, CDR1 is SGHDT, CDR2 YYEEEE. This CDR3 is CASSFSEWDSYEQYF. The CDR3, as DNA: TGTGCCAGCAGCTTTTCTGAGTGGGACAGCTACGAGCAGTACTTC.

This clonotype showed up many times. The chain links TRBV19 to TRBJ1-5; D is undetermined. The V end lost 4 bases, the J end lost 0 bases, and 16 bases lay between the germline ends. This CDR3 has 17 residues. CDR1 LNHDA and CDR2 SQIVND come from the germline V gene (reference sequence). CDR3 nucleotides: TGTGCCAGTAGTAGACCCCCTGGAGACTATAGCAATCAGCCCCAGCATTTT. As protein: CASSRPPGDYSNQPQHF.

This clonotype occurred a few times. The chain employs TRBV19 and TRBJ2-2; 7 positions match TRBD2. CDR3 size: 15 residues. J lost 0 bases, V lost 6 bases, and 4 bases had no gene match. Germline CDR1 is LNHDA and CDR2 is SQIVND (reference sequence). The chain's CDR3 is CASRLAATNTGELFF. DNA for the CDR3: TGTGCCAGTAGGCTAGCGGCTACGAACACCGGGGAGCTGTTTTTT.

This clonotype was picked up a small number of times. The V and J genes are TRBV29-1 and TRBJ2-1, with 9 bases that match TRBD2. The ends lost 3 bases at V and 5 bases at J; junction bases unmatched: 8. There are 15 residues in the CDR3. Germline V lookup: CDR1 SQVTM, CDR2 ANQGSEA. This CDR3 reads CSVDPASGMDNEQFF. CDR3 DNA: TGCAGCGTTGACCCCGCTAGCGGGATGGACAATGAGCAGTTCTTC.

This clonotype was counted a few times. This may be a read error, as it is one base from a much larger clone. V is TRBV6-4 and J is TRBJ2-2; D is unresolved. The germline V gene has CDR1 MRHNA and CDR2 SNTAGT. Trimming shortened V by 2 bases and J by 3 bases, and 4 bases separated the two germline ends. The CDR3 spans 13 residues. The CDR3 here is CASSDRDTGELFF. The CDR3 DNA reads TGTGCCAGCAGTGACAGGGACACCGGGGAGCTGTTTTTT.

The table lists this clonotype with many counts. The gene calls are TRBV7-8 and TRBJ1-1; TRBD1 matches at 9 bases. The CDR3 covers 14 residues. Germline V gene data show CDR1 as SGHVS and CDR2 as FQNEAQ. V trimming: 5 bases; J trimming: 8 bases; junction bases outside the gene matches: 9. The CDR3 DNA follows: TGTGCCAGCAGCATACAGGGGGCACGATCGGAAGCTTTCTTT. Amino acids: CASSIQGARSEAFF.

This clonotype was found a few times. The chain carries TRBV7-2 and TRBJ2-7; 7 nucleotides align to TRBD2. This CDR3 region has 15 residues. After removal of 5 bases from V and 3 bases from J, the junction contained 10 bases not matched to a gene. Looked up from germline, CDR1 is SGHTA and CDR2 is FQGNSA. CDR3 loop: CASSARTRNGYEQYF. In DNA form, the CDR3 reads TGTGCCAGCAGCGCAAGGACTAGAAATGGCTACGAGCAGTACTTC.

The rearrangement joins TRBV5-4 to TRBJ2-2; TRBD1 might be the D (5 bases). V lost 4 bases and J lost 5, with 24 bases in between. This CDR3 contains 18 residues. The V gene's germline CDR1 is SGHNT and CDR2 YYREEE (reference sequence). Here the CDR3 reads CASSPVRAATKKTGELFF. The CDR3 DNA reads TGTGCCAGCAGCCCGGTCAGGGCCGCCACCAAGAAAACCGGGGAGCTGTTTTTT.

In this sample, this clonotype turned up a few times. The J gene is TRBJ2-1, the V gene TRBV14; D possibly matches TRBD1 or TRBD2 (5 bases each). V shed 4 bases and J shed 0 bases, with 10 bases lying between them. Per the germline V gene, CDR1 is SGHDN and CDR2 is FVKESK. This CDR3 comprises 15 residues. The DNA of the CDR3 is TGTGCCAGCAGCCCGGGACCCAGCTCCTACAATGAGCAGTTCTTC. This encodes CASSPGPSSYNEQFF. Full variable domain (remainder filled in from reference TRBV14 and TRBJ2-1): EAGVTQFPSHSVIEKGQTVTLRCDPISGHDNLYWYRRVMGKEIKFLLHFVKESKQDESGMPNNRFLAERTGGTYSTLKVQPAELEDSGVYFCASSPGPSSYNEQFFGPGTRLTVL.

This clonotype was counted many times. The chain joins TRBV4-2 to TRBJ2-7; D not certain. CDR1 and CDR2 from the germline V gene are LGHNA and YNFKEQ. V lost 0 bases and J 5 bases, leaving 2 bases between the germline ends. The CDR3 extends over 11 amino acids. CDR3 protein: CASSQENEQYF. CDR3 sequence (DNA): TGTGCCAGCAGCCAAGAAAACGAGCAGTACTTC.

A remark on this clonotype: A read error is likely, as this CDR3 ends without the conserved phenylalanine or tryptophan. The chain uses TRBV6-6 and TRBJ1-6; D uncertain. Trimming shortened V by 8 bases and J by 0 bases, and 11 bases separated the two germline ends. The CDR3 is 15 residues long. Germline loops: CDR1 MNHNY, CDR2 SVGAGI (reference sequence). CDR3: CASGSHSSYNSPLHI. DNA for the CDR3: TGTGCCAGCGGCTCCCATAGCTCCTATAATTCACCCCTCCACATT.

The CDR3 here is CSANGRGGADTQYF. CDR3 bases: TGCAGTGCCAACGGGCGGGGGGGCGCAGATACGCAGTATTTT. This rearrangement joins TRBV20-1 to TRBJ2-3; 9 bases agree with TRBD2. Germline V lookup: CDR1 DFQATT, CDR2 SNEGSKA (reference sequence). Germline trimming cut 6 bases from V and 4 bases from J; bases unmatched to any gene: 8. The CDR3 has 14 residues.

This clonotype has just a few counts. V gene TRBV27 combines with J gene TRBJ2-7, with TRBD1 identical over 12 bases. The CDR3 consists of 15 residues. The V and J ends lost 3 bases and 5 bases, in that order; junction bases with no gene match: 5. Germline V lookup: CDR1 MNHEY, CDR2 SMNVEV (reference sequence). For the CDR3, the DNA is TGTGCCAGCAGTTTCCGGGACAGGGGGCGCAACGAGCAGTACTTC. Amino acid sequence: CASSFRDRGRNEQYF.

The CDR3 here is CSARGGTGNLNTQYF. In nucleotides, the CDR3 is TGCAGTGCCCGGGGCGGGACGGGGAATTTGAATACGCAGTATTTT. The V gene is TRBV20-1, the J gene TRBJ2-3, with a weak D call TRBD2 (6 bases). CDR1 and CDR2 (germline): DFQATT, SNEGSKA (reference sequence). Between the trimmed V and J ends, which lost 6 bases and 7 bases, there was a span of 23 bases. There are 15 residues in the CDR3.

In this sample, this clonotype turned up many times. V is TRBV12-3 or TRBV12-4 and J is TRBJ2-2; D is perhaps TRBD1 (5 bases). This CDR3 has 15 residues. Deletions cut 3 bases from V and 1 base from J, with 9 bases between. CDR3 DNA: TGTGCCAGCAGTTTGAGCCAGGGGAACACCGGGGAGCTGTTTTTT. The encoded protein is CASSLSQGNTGELFF.

This chain links TRBV20-1 with TRBJ2-4; unclear D gene. V lost 3 bases, J lost 1 base, and 7 bases lay in between. CDR1 and CDR2 from the germline V gene are DFQATT and SNEGSKA (reference sequence). The CDR3 runs 13 residues. In DNA form, the CDR3 reads TGCAGTGCTAGTTCCAACGCCAAAAACATTCAGTACTTC. Translating it yields CSASSNAKNIQYF.

This clonotype has more than one count but fewer than ten. This chain uses TRBV2 with TRBJ1-1; the D gene is possibly TRBD1 (5 bases). V was shortened by 4 bases and J by 8 bases, with 17 bases between the two germline ends. This CDR3 has 14 amino acids. Germline V gives CDR1 SNHLY, CDR2 FYNNEI. In DNA, the CDR3 is TGTGCCAGCAGTGGGGGCCTAGGATTCGCCGAAGCTTTCTTT. Protein: CASSGGLGFAEAFF.

The genes are TRBV9 and TRBJ2-1; no definite D call. CDR3 size: 14 residues. Germline CDR1 reads SGDLS; CDR2 reads YYNGEE. Trimming removed 0 bases from V and 8 bases from J, with 12 bases in between. The CDR3 is CASSVEVAPHEQFF. In DNA, the CDR3 is TGTGCCAGCAGCGTAGAAGTCGCCCCGCATGAGCAGTTCTTC. Full variable domain (remainder filled in from reference TRBV9 and TRBJ2-1): DSGVTQTPKHLITATGQRVTLRCSPRSGDLSVYWYQQSLDQGLQFLIQYYNGEERAKGNILERFSAQQFPDLHSELNLSSLELGDSALYFCASSVEVAPHEQFFGPGTRLTVL.

This clonotype was seen only once. A much more abundant neighbour one base away suggests this may be a read error. V and J are TRBV12-3 or TRBV12-4 and TRBJ2-7; D remains unclear. The CDR3 totals 13 residues. V was clipped by 7 bases and J by 0 bases, with 10 bases between them. The CDR3 region has the DNA TGTGCCAGCACCCTGTCTAACTCCTACGAGCAGTACTTC. Its translation: CASTLSNSYEQYF.

In its sample, this clonotype was seen a few times. The chain recombines TRBV20-1 with TRBJ1-1, with D hard to call. CDR1 is DFQATT and CDR2 is SNEGSKA in the germline V gene (reference sequence). Trimming pared 3 bases from V and 1 base from J, leaving 9 bases between. The CDR3 extends over 13 amino acids. The CDR3 sequence: CSASPFGNTEAFF. The CDR3 DNA reads as TGCAGTGCTAGCCCCTTTGGGAACACTGAAGCTTTCTTT.

The chain is built from TRBV19 and TRBJ2-1; D is possibly TRBD2 (5 bases). Germline V gives CDR1 LNHDA, CDR2 SQIVND (reference sequence). V lost 2 bases and J lost 6, with 20 bases in between. The CDR3 has 17 amino acids. In nucleotides, the CDR3 is TGTGCCAGTAGTATAACGGGGAGCGGCTATAGAGGCAATGAGCAGTTCTTC. Its protein product is CASSITGSGYRGNEQFF.

The chain uses TRBV1 and TRBJ1-5; TRBD1 reflects the table's D call only, with no check against the DNA. TRBV1 is a pseudogene locus. CDR3 size: 14 residues. As DNA, the CDR3 is TGCACCTCCAGGGGGGGCAGACGCAATCAGCCCCAGCATTTT. Amino acid sequence: CTSRGGRRNQPQHF.

The chain has TRBV2 and TRBJ2-5, with TRBD2 matching 8 bases. Losses at the gene ends were 7 bases for V and 4 bases for J; bases not matched to a gene: 5. This CDR3 has 13 amino acids. Looked up from germline, CDR1 is SNHLY and CDR2 is FYNNEI. CDR3 in DNA: TGTGCCAGCACCAGCGGGAGTAGAGAGACCCAGTACTTC. Encoded protein: CASTSGSRETQYF.

The chain couples TRBV20-1 to TRBJ2-3; possible D gene TRBD1, 6 bases. CDR1 is DFQATT and CDR2 is SNEGSKA in the germline V gene (reference sequence). V dropped 1 base and J dropped 3 bases, with 17 bases sitting between them. The CDR3 covers 16 residues. CDR3 amino acids: CSARVAGATGTDTQYF. The CDR3 nucleotides are TGCAGTGCTAGAGTCGCAGGGGCTACAGGAACAGATACGCAGTATTTT.

At least ten counts were recorded for this clonotype. CDR3 in amino acids: CASSFAMNTEAFF. In DNA, the CDR3 is TGTGCCAGCAGCTTCGCGATGAACACTGAAGCTTTCTTT. The V call is TRBV9, the J call TRBJ1-1; D is unresolved. With 4 bases removed from V and 0 bases from J, the gap between germline ends came to 7 bases. Germline values: CDR1 SGDLS, CDR2 YYNGEE. CDR3 size: 13 residues. Full variable domain (remainder filled in from reference TRBV9 and TRBJ1-1): DSGVTQTPKHLITATGQRVTLRCSPRSGDLSVYWYQQSLDQGLQFLIQYYNGEERAKGNILERFSAQQFPDLHSELNLSSLELGDSALYFCASSFAMNTEAFFGQGTRLTVV.

This clonotype was seen ten or more times. The chain is built from TRBV7-2 and TRBJ2-7; D gene ambiguous. CDR1 and CDR2 (germline): SGHTA, FQGNSA. CDR3 size: 16 residues. V lost 2 bases, J lost 0 bases, and 14 bases lay in between. CDR3 residues: CASSLSGWGFSYEQYF. In nucleotides, the CDR3 is TGTGCCAGCAGCTTATCTGGTTGGGGTTTCTCCTACGAGCAGTACTTC.